This T cell receptor (beta chain) was profiled in a study of T-cell memory formation after mild COVID-19. Study-level background: Largely, the TCR clusters proved donor specific.

This clonotype has just a few counts. Antigen specificity is unknown. TCRdb re-called the 5' RACE reads through MiXCR, storing one row per CDR3 protein. The sample lists about 500,000 distinct CDR3 sequences, over 20% occurring once. Study-level results: Day 15 to 85 contracting clones showed balanced CD4/CD8; later expanders leaned CD4+.

The sequencing input was PBMCs or a T cell subset sorted from them (not recorded which). The sequence came from an adult woman who had mild COVID-19 (a few samples of this study predate the infection). Cell type and time point are not known.

CDR3 protein: CASSFAERRGDYEQYF. The CDR3 bases are TGTGCCAGCAGTTTCGCCGAGCGCAGGGGAGACTACGAGCAGTACTTC. The chain carries TRBV12-3 or TRBV12-4 and TRBJ2-7; TRBD1 might be the D (6 bases). This CDR3 comprises 16 residues. V shed 3 bases and J shed 3 bases, with 18 bases lying between them.